The 9 T cell receptor beta chains below come from one sample, sequenced in a study of shared clonotypes between healthy human individuals. Clones were sequenced by immunoSEQ multiplex PCR, and TCRdb holds only the in-frame ones, with some missing. The sample yields around 700,000 clones, around two thirds seen once. Source material: memory CD4+ T cells sorted from blood. Subset given: CD45RA-negative fraction. Every receptor here comes from a woman younger than 45 in good health.

At least ten counts were recorded for this clone. The chain carries TRBV19 and TRBJ2-1, with D hard to call. Trimming took 6 bases from V and 0 from J, leaving 12 bases between them. The CDR3 has 15 residues. Germline values: CDR1 LNHDA, CDR2 SQIVND (reference sequence). The CDR3 here is CASSTSWSSYNEQFF. The CDR3 DNA sequence: TGTGCCAGTAGCACAAGCTGGAGCTCCTACAATGAGCAGTTCTTC.

This clone was detected only once. V is TRBV18 and J is TRBJ2-7; TRBD1 agrees at 7 bases. This CDR3 is built from 14 residues. J was trimmed by 2 bases and V by 5 bases; bases with no gene match: 6. The germline V gene has CDR1 KGHSH and CDR2 LQKENI. CDR3 in DNA: TGTGCCAGCTCAAAACAGGGGTCCGCCTACGAGCAGTACTTC. Translation gives CASSKQGSAYEQYF.

The J gene is TRBJ2-3, the V gene TRBV5-6, with D perhaps matching TRBD2 (6 bases). The germline V gene encodes CDR1 SGHDT and CDR2 YYEEEE. The CDR3 contains 18 residues. The germline V and J ends were trimmed by 3 bases and 0 bases, with 20 bases remaining between them. The CDR3 loop is CASSSTILPGLSTDTQYF. For the CDR3, the DNA is TGTGCCAGCAGCTCCACCATCCTTCCTGGACTAAGCACAGATACGCAGTATTTT.

The CDR3 DNA reads as TGCAGCGTTGGGGGGACGGACACGACTAACTATGGCTACACCTTC. Its translation: CSVGGTDTTNYGYTF. The chain uses TRBV29-1 and TRBJ1-2; D is possibly TRBD1 (5 bases). The CDR3 extends over 15 amino acids. The V end was cut by 4 bases, the J end by 0 bases, with 15 bases between. Germline CDR1 SQVTM, CDR2 ANQGSEA.

The table lists this clone with a few counts. CDR3 sequence: CASSEWREAPETQYF. DNA of the CDR3: TGTGCCAGCAGTGAGTGGCGGGAGGCTCCAGAGACCCAGTACTTC. This rearrangement joins TRBV25-1 to TRBJ2-5, with 8 bases that match TRBD2. The germline gives CDR1 MGHDK, CDR2 SYGVNS. The CDR3 spans 15 residues. J was trimmed by 4 bases and V by 3 bases; bases with no gene match: 7.

The V call is TRBV27, the J call TRBJ2-1; 10 bases line up with TRBD2. The V and J ends lost 6 bases and 6 bases, in that order; junction bases with no gene match: 11. The CDR3 runs 16 residues. In germline, CDR1 is MNHEY, CDR2 SMNVEV (reference sequence). The chain's CDR3 is CASSSPSSGRGNEQFF. The DNA for the CDR3 is TGTGCCAGCAGCTCACCCTCTAGCGGGAGAGGCAATGAGCAGTTCTTC.

This chain uses TRBV11-1 with TRBJ2-4, with no clear D. The CDR3 sequence is 13 residues long. The germline V gene has CDR1 SGHAT and CDR2 FQDESV (reference sequence). The V and J ends lost 4 bases and 3 bases respectively, with 7 bases between them. The CDR3 sequence is CASSSQNKNIQYF. The CDR3, as DNA: TGTGCCAGCAGCTCACAGAACAAAAACATTCAGTACTTC.

The chain combines TRBV2 with TRBJ1-2, with TRBD1 matching over 7 bases. V lost 2 bases and J lost 4; bases outside the gene matches: 10. The CDR3 is 16 amino acids. CDR1 is SNHLY, CDR2 FYNNEI, per germline. CDR3 sequence: CASSENLGQARYGYTF. As DNA, the CDR3 is TGTGCCAGCAGTGAAAATTTAGGACAGGCCCGCTATGGCTACACCTTC. Based on the CDR3 plus reference TRBV2 and TRBJ1-2, the full variable domain is EPEVTQTPSHQVTQMGQEVILRCVPISNHLYFYWYRQILGQKVEFLVSFYNNEISEKSEIFDDQFSVERPDGSNFTLKIRSTKLEDSAMYFCASSENLGQARYGYTFGSGTRLTVV.

The chain combines TRBV5-1 with TRBJ2-5, with D perhaps given as TRBD1 or TRBD2 (5 bases each). In germline, CDR1 is SGHRS, CDR2 YFSETQ. The CDR3 contains 16 residues. The V end was cut by 0 bases, the J end by 0 bases, with 12 bases between. The CDR3 loop reads CASSLEVGTYQETQYF. As DNA, the CDR3 is TGCGCCAGCAGCTTGGAAGTGGGGACGTACCAAGAGACCCAGTACTTC. The whole variable domain, remainder taken from reference TRBV5-1 and TRBJ2-5, is KAGVTQTPRYLIKTRGQQVTLSCSPISGHRSVSWYQQTPGQGLQFLFEYFSETQRNKGNFPGRFSGRQFSNSRSEMNVSTLELGDSALYLCASSLEVGTYQETQYFGPGTRLLVL.